Listed here are 9 T cell receptor beta chains from one sample, sequenced in a study of blood T cells in healthy people across ages. Sample-barcoded 5' priming and a J-beta primer mix drove a second PCR of about 6 to 12 cycles. TCRdb fed the 5' RACE reads into MiXCR, producing one record per CDR3 protein. The sample carries 630,000 or so distinct CDR3 sequences, 25% to 35% recorded once. Sample: blood. The receptor set was obtained from a woman of 80 years or more in good health.

A few counts support this clonotype. This may stem from a read error, because a much larger clone lies one nucleotide away. The chain couples TRBV9 to TRBJ1-2, with 8 positions matching TRBD1. V gave up 3 bases and J gave up 8 bases; unmatched junction bases: 3. CDR1 is SGDLS and CDR2 is YYNGEE in the germline V gene. This CDR3 region has 12 residues. In DNA form, the CDR3 reads TGTGCCAGCAGCGACAGGGGGGACGGCTACACCTTC. The encoded protein is CASSDRGDGYTF.

This clonotype was counted once. The chain has TRBV27 and TRBJ2-3; 11 positions match TRBD2. The CDR3 spans 15 residues. With V trimmed by 3 bases and J by 4 bases, 3 bases remained unmatched. Germline V gene lookup returns CDR1 MNHEY and CDR2 SMNVEV (reference sequence). This CDR3 is CASSFTSGSADTQYF. CDR3 bases: TGTGCCAGCAGTTTTACTAGCGGGAGTGCAGATACGCAGTATTTT.

The chain recombines TRBV12-3 or TRBV12-4 with TRBJ2-3; 7 bases map to TRBD1. The CDR3 extends over 16 amino acids. Trimming cost V 7 bases and J 3 bases; bases outside gene matches: 13. As DNA, the CDR3 is TGTGCCAGCAACCACCGGACAGGAACTAGAACAGATACGCAGTATTTT. Its protein product is CASNHRTGTRTDTQYF.

The V call is TRBV5-5, the J call TRBJ1-5; the match to TRBD1 covers 12 bases. The CDR3 totals 14 residues. The ends lost 4 bases at V and 8 bases at J; junction bases unmatched: 4. Germline V gene lookup returns CDR1 SGHKS and CDR2 YYEKEE (reference sequence). The CDR3 region is CASSPGTGGEPQHF. As DNA, the CDR3 is TGTGCCAGCAGCCCGGGGACAGGGGGCGAGCCCCAGCATTTT. Full variable domain (outside the CDR3, taken from reference TRBV5-5 and TRBJ1-5): DAGVTQSPTHLIKTRGQQVTLRCSPISGHKSVSWYQQVLGQGPQFIFQYYEKEERGRGNFPDRFSARQFPNYSSELNVNALLLGDSALYLCASSPGTGGEPQHFGDGTRLSIL.

The gene calls are TRBV6-1 and TRBJ2-1, with 8 bases matching TRBD1. J was trimmed by 10 bases and V by 4 bases; bases with no gene match: 15. The CDR3 loop spans 16 amino acids. CDR1 and CDR2 from the germline V gene are MNHNS and SASEGT. CDR3 DNA sequence: TGTGCCAGCAGTGTATTCCGGGACAGGAGCTCCTACGAGCAGTTCTTC. This encodes CASSVFRDRSSYEQFF.

The chain couples TRBV5-1 to TRBJ2-3; weak D call: TRBD2 (7 bases). Trimming removed 2 bases at V and 0 bases at J, with 25 bases between. This CDR3 comprises 20 residues. Germline V CDR1 and CDR2: SGHRS, YFSETQ. CDR3: CASSFKSQRGAGSSTDTQYF. The CDR3 DNA reads as TGCGCCAGCAGCTTTAAAAGTCAACGGGGGGCCGGATCTAGCACAGATACGCAGTATTTT.

The chain links TRBV6-6 to TRBJ2-5, with D unclear. This CDR3 contains 13 residues. Trimming shortened V by 1 base and J by 3 bases, and 6 bases separated the two germline ends. Per germline, CDR1 MNHNY and CDR2 SVGAGI (reference sequence). CDR3 sequence: CASSYYGKETQYF. DNA for the CDR3: TGTGCCAGCAGTTACTACGGAAAAGAGACCCAGTACTTC.

This clonotype was detected a few times. This may arise from a read error, as a much more abundant clone is one base away. The chain uses TRBV7-3 and TRBJ2-1, with a tentative D call TRBD2 (6 bases). CDR1 SGHTA and CDR2 FQGTGA come from the germline V gene. V was pared by 2 bases and J by 2 bases, with 10 bases between. The CDR3 runs 15 residues. The CDR3 is CASSLQGGPYNEQFF. The CDR3 coding sequence is TGTGCCAGCAGCTTACAGGGAGGCCCCTACAATGAGCAGTTCTTC.

This clonotype was found a few times. The chain couples TRBV9 to TRBJ2-2; 9 positions match TRBD1. V dropped 0 bases and J dropped 5; count of bases not matched to a gene: 8. Germline-derived CDR1 and CDR2 are SGDLS and YYNGEE. The CDR3 is 17 amino acids. CDR3 DNA sequence: TGTGCCAGCAGCGTAGAAGACAGGGGGAGTAGGACCGGGGAGCTGTTTTTT. It specifies CASSVEDRGSRTGELFF.